This T cell receptor beta chain was captured in a study of CD8+ T cells in alopecia areata. The wider study: Tofacitinib administration to treated patients was oral, at 5 to 10 mg twice daily.

Treatment here: oral pan-JAK inhibitor, 5-10 mg twice daily. It was cDNA, reverse transcribed from extracted RNA, that served as the sequencing template. Here immunoSEQ multiplex PCR was the method, and the copy in TCRdb shows in-frame clones only, minus some. The sample yields 170,000 or so clones, just over 65% seen once. Trimming took 0 bases from V and 3 from J, leaving 4 bases between them. CDR1 is SGHRS, CDR2 YFSETQ, per germline. The CDR3 length is 13 residues. The clonotype was recovered from a human donor with alopecia areata. The chain couples TRBV5-1 to TRBJ2-1, with D hard to call. The specimen comprised CD4+ T cells sorted from blood, sampled at week 4, from a patient treated with tofacitinib. DNA of the CDR3: TGCGCCAGCAGCTTGGTGGGCTACAATGAGCAGTTCTTC. Its translation: CASSLVGYNEQFF.